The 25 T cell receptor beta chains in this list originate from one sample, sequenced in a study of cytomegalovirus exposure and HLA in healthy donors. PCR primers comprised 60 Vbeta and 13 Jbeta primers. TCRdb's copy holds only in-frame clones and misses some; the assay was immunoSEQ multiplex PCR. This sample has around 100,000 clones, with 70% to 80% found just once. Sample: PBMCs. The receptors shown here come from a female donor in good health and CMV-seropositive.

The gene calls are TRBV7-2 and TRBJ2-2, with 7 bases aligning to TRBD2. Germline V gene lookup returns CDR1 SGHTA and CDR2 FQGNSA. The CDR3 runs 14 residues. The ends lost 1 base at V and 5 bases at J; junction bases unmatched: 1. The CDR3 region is CASSLGLATGELFF. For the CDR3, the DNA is TGTGCCAGCAGCTTAGGACTAGCTACCGGGGAGCTGTTTTTT.

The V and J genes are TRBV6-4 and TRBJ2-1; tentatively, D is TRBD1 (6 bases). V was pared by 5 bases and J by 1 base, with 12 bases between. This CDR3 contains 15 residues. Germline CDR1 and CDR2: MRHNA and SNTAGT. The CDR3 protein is CASSLQGRSYNEQFF. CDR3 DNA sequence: TGTGCCAGCAGTTTACAGGGTCGGTCCTACAATGAGCAGTTCTTC.

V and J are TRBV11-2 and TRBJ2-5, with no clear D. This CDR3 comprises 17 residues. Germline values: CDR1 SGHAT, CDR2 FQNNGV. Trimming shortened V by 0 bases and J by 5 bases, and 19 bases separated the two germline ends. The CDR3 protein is CASSLEQTPFAMETQYF. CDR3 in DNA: TGTGCCAGCAGCTTAGAGCAAACCCCTTTTGCGATGGAGACCCAGTACTTC.

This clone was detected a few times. CDR3 nucleotides: TGTGCCAGCAGCGTAGACGGTCCGACTGAAGCTTTCTTT. Amino acids: CASSVDGPTEAFF. The J gene is TRBJ1-1, the V gene TRBV9, with D unresolved. The CDR3 totals 13 residues. V lost 0 bases and J 5 bases, leaving 8 bases between the germline ends. Germline lookup yields CDR1 SGDLS and CDR2 YYNGEE. The full variable domain, completed using reference TRBV9 and TRBJ1-1, is DSGVTQTPKHLITATGQRVTLRCSPRSGDLSVYWYQQSLDQGLQFLIQYYNGEERAKGNILERFSAQQFPDLHSELNLSSLELGDSALYFCASSVDGPTEAFFGQGTRLTVV.

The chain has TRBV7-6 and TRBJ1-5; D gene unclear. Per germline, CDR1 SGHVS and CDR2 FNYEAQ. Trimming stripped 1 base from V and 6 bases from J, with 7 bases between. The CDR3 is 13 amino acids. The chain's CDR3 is CASSLERGQPQHF. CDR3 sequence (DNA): TGTGCCAGCAGCTTAGAACGAGGTCAGCCCCAGCATTTT.

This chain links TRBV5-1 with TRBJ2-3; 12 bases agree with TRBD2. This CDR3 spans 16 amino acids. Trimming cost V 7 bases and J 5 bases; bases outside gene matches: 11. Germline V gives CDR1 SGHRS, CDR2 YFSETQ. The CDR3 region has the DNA TGCGCCAGCCGGGGGACTAGCGGGCCCCTGGGAGATACGCAGTATTTT. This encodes CASRGTSGPLGDTQYF.

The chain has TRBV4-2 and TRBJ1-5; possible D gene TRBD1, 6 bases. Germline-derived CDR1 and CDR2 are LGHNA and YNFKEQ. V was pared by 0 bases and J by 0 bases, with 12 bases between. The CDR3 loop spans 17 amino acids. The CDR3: CASSQEGGEGSNQPQHF. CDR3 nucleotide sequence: TGTGCCAGCAGCCAAGAAGGGGGGGAGGGTAGCAATCAGCCCCAGCATTTT.

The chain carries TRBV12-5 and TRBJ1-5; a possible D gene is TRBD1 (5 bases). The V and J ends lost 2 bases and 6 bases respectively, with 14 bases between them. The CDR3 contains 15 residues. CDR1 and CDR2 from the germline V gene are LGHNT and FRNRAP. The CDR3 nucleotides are TGTGCTAGTGGTTTGTCGACAGCTTGGAGTCAGCCCCAGCATTTT. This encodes CASGLSTAWSQPQHF.

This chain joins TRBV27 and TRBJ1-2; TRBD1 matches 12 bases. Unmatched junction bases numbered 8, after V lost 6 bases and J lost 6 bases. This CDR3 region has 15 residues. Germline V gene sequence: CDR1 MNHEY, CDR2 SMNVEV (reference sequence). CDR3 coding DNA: TGTGCCAGCAGACCCGGGACAGGGGGCGTGAATGGCTACACCTTC. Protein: CASRPGTGGVNGYTF.

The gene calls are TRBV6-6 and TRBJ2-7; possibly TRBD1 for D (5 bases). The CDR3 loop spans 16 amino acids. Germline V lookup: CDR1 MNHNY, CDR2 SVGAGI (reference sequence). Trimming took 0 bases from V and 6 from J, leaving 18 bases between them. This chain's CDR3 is CASSYSSSGQGFEQYF. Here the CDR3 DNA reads TGTGCCAGCAGTTACTCCTCATCTGGTCAGGGTTTCGAGCAGTACTTC.

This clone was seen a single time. CDR3 sequence reads: CASNTVTGGLGSNQPQHF. CDR3 DNA: TGTGCCAGTAATACGGTCACAGGGGGACTCGGGAGCAATCAGCCCCAGCATTTT. J is TRBJ1-5 and V is TRBV19; 8 bases align to TRBD1. CDR1 LNHDA and CDR2 SQIVND come from the germline V gene (reference sequence). With V trimmed by 7 bases and J by 1 base, 15 bases remained unmatched. The CDR3 totals 18 residues.

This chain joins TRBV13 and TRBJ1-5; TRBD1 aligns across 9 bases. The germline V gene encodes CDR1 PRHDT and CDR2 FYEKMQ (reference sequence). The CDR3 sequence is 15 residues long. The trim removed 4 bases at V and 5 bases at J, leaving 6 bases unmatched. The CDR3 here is CASSSGQGSHQPQHF. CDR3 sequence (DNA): TGTGCCAGCAGCTCGGGACAGGGTAGTCATCAGCCCCAGCATTTT.

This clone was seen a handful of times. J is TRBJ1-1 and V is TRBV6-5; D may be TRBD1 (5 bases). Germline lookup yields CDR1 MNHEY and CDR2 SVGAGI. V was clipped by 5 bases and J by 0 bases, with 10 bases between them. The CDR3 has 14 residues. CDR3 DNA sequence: TGTGCCAGCAGTCAGACACAGGTGAACACTGAAGCTTTCTTT. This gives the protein CASSQTQVNTEAFF.

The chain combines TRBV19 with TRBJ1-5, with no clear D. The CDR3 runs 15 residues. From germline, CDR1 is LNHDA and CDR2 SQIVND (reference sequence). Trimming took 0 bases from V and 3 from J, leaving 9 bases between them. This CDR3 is CASSIDPGDNQPQHF. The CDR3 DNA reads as TGTGCCAGTAGTATAGACCCCGGGGACAATCAGCCCCAGCATTTT.

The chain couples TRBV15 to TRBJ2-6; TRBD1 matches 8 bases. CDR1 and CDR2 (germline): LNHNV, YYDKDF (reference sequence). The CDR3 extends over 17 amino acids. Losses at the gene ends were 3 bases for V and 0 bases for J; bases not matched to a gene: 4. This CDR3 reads CATSSPGQGSGANVLTF. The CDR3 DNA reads TGTGCCACCAGCAGCCCTGGACAGGGCTCTGGGGCCAACGTCCTGACTTTC.

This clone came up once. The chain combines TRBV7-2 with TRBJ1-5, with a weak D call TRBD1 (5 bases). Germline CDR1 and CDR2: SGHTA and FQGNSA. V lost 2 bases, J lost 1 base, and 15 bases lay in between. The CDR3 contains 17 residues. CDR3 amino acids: CASSLRGNERSNQPQHF. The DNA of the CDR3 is TGTGCCAGCAGCTTACGGGGGAACGAAAGAAGCAATCAGCCCCAGCATTTT.

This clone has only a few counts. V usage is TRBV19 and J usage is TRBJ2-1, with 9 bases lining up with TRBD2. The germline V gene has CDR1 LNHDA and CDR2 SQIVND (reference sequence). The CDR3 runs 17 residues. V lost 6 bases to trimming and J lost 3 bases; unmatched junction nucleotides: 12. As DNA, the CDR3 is TGTGCCAGTAGCCGCCCGGCGGGGGGGCAAAACTACAATGAGCAGTTCTTC. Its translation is CASSRPAGGQNYNEQFF. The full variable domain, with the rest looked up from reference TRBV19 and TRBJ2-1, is DGGITQSPKYLFRKEGQNVTLSCEQNLNHDAMYWYRQDPGQGLRLIYYSQIVNDFQKGDIAEGYSVSREKKESFPLTVTSAQKNPTAFYLCASSRPAGGQNYNEQFFGPGTRLTVL.

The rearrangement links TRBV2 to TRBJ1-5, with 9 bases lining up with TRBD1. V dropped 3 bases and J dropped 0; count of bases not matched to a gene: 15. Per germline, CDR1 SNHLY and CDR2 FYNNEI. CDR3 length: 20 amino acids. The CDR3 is CASSEGQGPTRTYSNQPQHF. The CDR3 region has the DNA TGTGCCAGCAGTGAGGGACAGGGTCCTACCCGCACGTATAGCAATCAGCCCCAGCATTTT.

The CDR3 protein is CASSRQGWSNQPQHF. CDR3 coding DNA: TGTGCCAGCTCACGACAGGGTTGGAGCAATCAGCCCCAGCATTTT. The chain combines TRBV18 with TRBJ1-5; 7 positions agree with TRBD1. J gave up 1 base and V 4 bases, and 4 bases lay outside the gene matches. Germline V gene lookup returns CDR1 KGHSH and CDR2 LQKENI. The CDR3 totals 15 residues.

The CDR3 DNA reads TGTGCCAGCAGCGTTACAGGGAGAGGTGGAAACACCATATATTTT. Translation gives CASSVTGRGGNTIYF. This sequence joins TRBV6-1 and TRBJ1-3; tentatively, D is TRBD1 (6 bases). Germline assignment: CDR1 MNHNS and CDR2 SASEGT. V lost 6 bases and J 3 bases, leaving 15 bases between the germline ends. The CDR3 has 15 amino acids.

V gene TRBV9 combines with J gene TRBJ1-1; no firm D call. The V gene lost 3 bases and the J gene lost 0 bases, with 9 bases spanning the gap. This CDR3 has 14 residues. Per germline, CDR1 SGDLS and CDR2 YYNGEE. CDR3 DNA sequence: TGTGCCAGCAGCGCACAACAGATGAACACTGAAGCTTTCTTT. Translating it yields CASSAQQMNTEAFF.

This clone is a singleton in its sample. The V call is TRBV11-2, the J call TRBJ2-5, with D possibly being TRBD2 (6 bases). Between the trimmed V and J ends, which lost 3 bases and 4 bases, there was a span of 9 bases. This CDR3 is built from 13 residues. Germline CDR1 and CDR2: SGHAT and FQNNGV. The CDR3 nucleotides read TGTGCCAGCAGCTTGTGGGGAGGAGAGACCCAGTACTTC. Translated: CASSLWGGETQYF.

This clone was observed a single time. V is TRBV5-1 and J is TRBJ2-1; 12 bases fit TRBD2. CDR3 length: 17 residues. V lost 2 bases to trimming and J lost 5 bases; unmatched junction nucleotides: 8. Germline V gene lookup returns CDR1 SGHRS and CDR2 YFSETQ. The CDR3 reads CASSFPGGLAGNNEQFF. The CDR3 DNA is TGCGCCAGCAGCTTTCCCGGCGGACTAGCGGGGAACAATGAGCAGTTCTTC.

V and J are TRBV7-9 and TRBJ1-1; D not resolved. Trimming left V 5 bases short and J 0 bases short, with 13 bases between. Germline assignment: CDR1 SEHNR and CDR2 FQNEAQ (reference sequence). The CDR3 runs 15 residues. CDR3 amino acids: CASSPRVTVNTEAFF. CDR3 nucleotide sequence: TGTGCCAGCAGCCCGAGGGTCACAGTGAACACTGAAGCTTTCTTT.

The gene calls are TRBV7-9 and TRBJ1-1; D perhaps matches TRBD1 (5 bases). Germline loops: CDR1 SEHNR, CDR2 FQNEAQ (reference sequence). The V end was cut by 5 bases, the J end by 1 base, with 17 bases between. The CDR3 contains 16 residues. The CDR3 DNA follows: TGTGCCAGCAGCATATCGGGAGGGACGGAGAACACTGAAGCTTTCTTT. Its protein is CASSISGGTENTEAFF.